These 26 T cell receptor beta chains were all obtained from the same sample, sequenced in a study of blood T cell repertoires in COVID-19. TCRdb's table, derived via immunoSEQ multiplex PCR, lists solely in-frame clones and lacks some. This table holds fewer than 350,000 clones, over 75% found once. The sample comprised PBMCs or T cells enriched from blood (not recorded which). The receptors were sampled from a man aged 25 to 40 who had recovered from COVID-19.

The V call is TRBV2, the J call TRBJ1-2; tentative D call: TRBD1 (6 bases). The CDR3 spans 14 residues. Germline lookup yields CDR1 SNHLY and CDR2 FYNNEI. Between the trimmed V and J ends, which lost 1 base and 5 bases, there was a span of 11 bases. The CDR3 is CASSEDRVDYGYTF. The CDR3 nucleotides read TGTGCCAGCAGTGAAGACAGGGTTGATTATGGCTACACCTTC. The variable domain in full, with the rest retrieved from reference TRBV2 and TRBJ1-2, is EPEVTQTPSHQVTQMGQEVILRCVPISNHLYFYWYRQILGQKVEFLVSFYNNEISEKSEIFDDQFSVERPDGSNFTLKIRSTKLEDSAMYFCASSEDRVDYGYTFGSGTRLTVV.

In this sample, this clone turned up a few times. As DNA, the CDR3 is TGTGCCAGTAGTATGCGAGCGGGGATGGCCGGGGAGCTGTTTTTT. Its protein product is CASSMRAGMAGELFF. This chain links TRBV19 with TRBJ2-2; TRBD2 matches at 7 bases. This CDR3 region has 15 residues. The trim removed 3 bases at V and 6 bases at J, leaving 7 bases unmatched. Germline lookup yields CDR1 LNHDA and CDR2 SQIVND (reference sequence).

CDR3 bases: TGTGCCAGCAGTGAAGGTCACGGGGTGACGGGCTATGGCTACACCTTC. Protein product: CASSEGHGVTGYGYTF. The rearrangement joins TRBV2 to TRBJ1-2; D remains ambiguous. The CDR3 extends over 16 amino acids. V was trimmed by 1 base and J by 4 bases, leaving 16 bases between them. Germline CDR1 and CDR2: SNHLY and FYNNEI. The full variable domain, rest sourced from reference TRBV2 and TRBJ1-2, is EPEVTQTPSHQVTQMGQEVILRCVPISNHLYFYWYRQILGQKVEFLVSFYNNEISEKSEIFDDQFSVERPDGSNFTLKIRSTKLEDSAMYFCASSEGHGVTGYGYTFGSGTRLTVV.

The chain has TRBV5-6 and TRBJ1-1; D may be TRBD1 (5 bases). Trimming took 0 bases from V and 4 from J, leaving 13 bases between them. CDR3 length: 15 residues. CDR1 is SGHDT and CDR2 is YYEEEE in the germline V gene. Written as DNA, the CDR3 is TGTGCCAGCAGCTTGGATGGGGGGTTCGTCACTGAAGCTTTCTTT. Translating gives CASSLDGGFVTEAFF. Complete variable domain (other parts from reference TRBV5-6 and TRBJ1-1): DAGVTQSPTHLIKTRGQQVTLRCSPKSGHDTVSWYQQALGQGPQFIFQYYEEEERQRGNFPDRFSGHQFPNYSSELNVNALLLGDSALYLCASSLDGGFVTEAFFGQGTRLTVV.

The chain uses TRBV11-2 and TRBJ2-5; the match to TRBD2 covers 12 bases. The J segment lost 5 bases and the V segment lost 4 bases, leaving 8 bases of the junction unmatched. CDR1 is SGHAT, CDR2 FQNNGV, per germline. This CDR3 is 16 amino acids long. CDR3 nucleotide sequence: TGTGCCAGCAGCTCGCTCGGACTAGCGGGGTTGGAGACCCAGTACTTC. It yields the protein CASSSLGLAGLETQYF.

V gene TRBV12-3 or TRBV12-4 combines with J gene TRBJ1-1, with D perhaps TRBD1 (6 bases). Deletions cut 6 bases from V and 4 bases from J, with 12 bases between. This CDR3 is 13 amino acids long. The DNA for the CDR3 is TGTGCCAGCAGCAGGGGACGGGCCACTGAAGCTTTCTTT. Translated: CASSRGRATEAFF.

The chain has TRBV11-2 and TRBJ2-1, with TRBD2 matching 12 bases. Germline CDR1 and CDR2: SGHAT and FQNNGV. V dropped 5 bases and J dropped 12; count of bases not matched to a gene: 14. This CDR3 spans 16 amino acids. In DNA, the CDR3 is TGTGCCAGCAGCGACCAACCGACTAGCGGGGGTTTCGGGCAGTTCTTC. Translation: CASSDQPTSGGFGQFF.

The count of this clone is one. The V gene is TRBV5-4, the J gene TRBJ2-7; D is perhaps TRBD1 (5 bases). The CDR3 covers 15 residues. The germline CDR1 and CDR2 sequences are SGHNT and YYREEE (reference sequence). V was shortened by 0 bases and J by 5 bases, with 15 bases between the two germline ends. The chain's CDR3 is CASSLEGAQIHEQYF. In nucleotides, the CDR3 is TGTGCCAGCAGCTTGGAAGGGGCCCAGATCCACGAGCAGTACTTC.

The chain carries TRBV3-1 (or the pseudogene TRBV3-2) and TRBJ2-7; unclear D gene. Germline V gene data show CDR1 as LGHDT and CDR2 as YNNKEL (reference sequence). V lost 10 bases and J lost 6, with 22 bases in between. CDR3 length equals 14 residues. DNA of the CDR3: TGTGCCACCGCAACGCCGTGGCCCTCAAGCGAGCAGTACTTC. Translating gives CATATPWPSSEQYF.

In regard to this clone: Other DNA sequences of this sample code for an identical CDR3. CDR3 loop: CASSEDRGNTEAFF. In DNA, the CDR3 is TGTGCCAGCAGTGAAGATAGAGGGAACACTGAAGCTTTCTTT. This chain links TRBV25-1 with TRBJ1-1, with D unresolved. V dropped 2 bases and J dropped 1 base, with 8 bases sitting between them. This CDR3 is 14 amino acids long. Per germline, CDR1 MGHDK and CDR2 SYGVNS.

This clone was detected many times. CDR3 sequence: CASSYSPNTGELFF. In DNA form, the CDR3 reads TGTGCCAGCAGTTACTCCCCTAACACCGGGGAGCTGTTTTTT. This chain joins TRBV6-5 and TRBJ2-2; D is unresolved. V was trimmed by 0 bases and J by 2 bases, leaving 4 bases between them. The V gene's germline CDR1 is MNHEY and CDR2 SVGAGI. The CDR3 loop spans 14 amino acids.

The genes are TRBV2 and TRBJ2-1, with D perhaps matching TRBD2 (5 bases). Germline V gene data show CDR1 as SNHLY and CDR2 as FYNNEI. Trimming removed 3 bases at V and 5 bases at J, with 11 bases between. There are 14 residues in the CDR3. CDR3 protein: CASSETINHNEQFF. As DNA, the CDR3 is TGTGCCAGCAGTGAGACTATAAACCACAATGAGCAGTTCTTC.

The chain combines TRBV5-5 with TRBJ1-1, with D uncertain. Per germline, CDR1 SGHKS and CDR2 YYEKEE (reference sequence). V lost 0 bases and J 0 bases, leaving 15 bases between the germline ends. CDR3 length: 17 amino acids. As DNA, the CDR3 is TGTGCCAGCAGCTTGGCCCCAATTTTGGGCGTGAACACTGAAGCTTTCTTT. Protein product: CASSLAPILGVNTEAFF.

The J gene is TRBJ1-6, the V gene TRBV15; no firm D call. CDR3 length equals 12 residues. Germline V CDR1 and CDR2: LNHNV, YYDKDF (reference sequence). V dropped 1 base and J dropped 10 bases, with 5 bases sitting between them. The CDR3 reads CATSRAGSPLHF. The CDR3 DNA reads as TGTGCCACCAGCAGAGCGGGGTCACCCCTCCACTTT.

This clone was counted a single time. The CDR3 DNA is TGTGCTAGTGCCCGGACTAGCGGGGGCTTCAGGAGCTCCTACGAGCAGTACTTC. Its protein product is CASARTSGGFRSSYEQYF. The gene calls are TRBV12-5 and TRBJ2-7; 13 bases map to TRBD2. Germline V gene lookup returns CDR1 LGHNT and CDR2 FRNRAP. The length of the CDR3 is 18 residues. The J segment lost 0 bases and the V segment lost 7 bases, leaving 12 bases of the junction unmatched.

V usage is TRBV9 and J usage is TRBJ1-1; 8 bases match TRBD1. Germline V CDR1 and CDR2: SGDLS, YYNGEE. Trimming took 3 bases from V and 6 from J; bases not matched to a gene: 4. The CDR3 sequence is 13 residues long. Written as DNA, the CDR3 is TGTGCCAGCAGCGCGGACAGGGAGGCTGAAGCTTTCTTT. Encoded protein: CASSADREAEAFF.

This clone was picked up one time. The V call is TRBV2, the J call TRBJ2-7, with D perhaps TRBD2 (5 bases). The V gene lost 6 bases and the J gene lost 0 bases, with 12 bases spanning the gap. The CDR3 has 14 amino acids. Germline V gene data show CDR1 as SNHLY and CDR2 as FYNNEI. The CDR3, as DNA: TGTGCCAGCAGAACCGGGAAGGGCTCCTACGAGCAGTACTTC. It yields the protein CASRTGKGSYEQYF. Based on the CDR3 plus reference TRBV2 and TRBJ2-7, the full variable domain is EPEVTQTPSHQVTQMGQEVILRCVPISNHLYFYWYRQILGQKVEFLVSFYNNEISEKSEIFDDQFSVERPDGSNFTLKIRSTKLEDSAMYFCASRTGKGSYEQYFGPGTRLTVT.

Comments on this clone: Other DNA sequences of this sample code for an identical CDR3. The CDR3 loop reads CASRDRGRADTQYF. The CDR3 nucleotides are TGTGCCAGTAGAGACAGGGGGCGGGCAGATACGCAGTATTTT. The chain carries TRBV19 and TRBJ2-3; 10 bases are shared with TRBD1. V was clipped by 6 bases and J by 4 bases; unmatched bases: 4. The germline gives CDR1 LNHDA, CDR2 SQIVND (reference sequence). This CDR3 comprises 14 residues.

V gene TRBV27 combines with J gene TRBJ1-3; 10 bases align to TRBD1. Trimming at V came to 5 bases and at J to 0 bases, leaving 4 bases not matched to a gene. The germline V gene has CDR1 MNHEY and CDR2 SMNVEV (reference sequence). The length of the CDR3 is 16 residues. Here the CDR3 DNA reads TGTGCCAGCAGTAAAAGGACAGGGGGCTCTGGAAACACCATATATTTT. Its translation is CASSKRTGGSGNTIYF.

Turning to this clone: The junction departs from germline at one end; a sequencing error may be responsible. The chain has TRBV7-7 and TRBJ2-5, with 8 bases matching TRBD2. Germline CDR1 is SSHAT and CDR2 is FNYEAQ (reference sequence). The CDR3 runs to 15 residues. CDR3 sequence: CASSKGGTRGETQYF. The CDR3 bases are TGTGCTAGCAGCAAAGGGGGGACTAGGGGAGAGACCCAGTACTTC. The full variable domain, with the rest looked up from reference TRBV7-7 and TRBJ2-5, is GAGVSQSPRYKVTKRGQDVTLRCDPISSHATLYWYQQALGQGPEFLTYFNYEAQPDKSGLPSDRFSAERPEGSISTLTIQRTEQRDSAMYRCASSKGGTRGETQYFGPGTRLLVL.

This chain joins TRBV11-2 and TRBJ1-2; 9 bases match TRBD1. Germline loops: CDR1 SGHAT, CDR2 FQNNGV. CDR3 size: 14 residues. V lost 5 bases and J lost 4; bases outside the gene matches: 5. Here the CDR3 reads CASSTPTGGYGYTF. In nucleotides, the CDR3 is TGTGCCAGCAGCACCCCGACAGGGGGCTATGGCTACACCTTC. Drawing the rest from reference TRBV11-2 and TRBJ1-2, the complete variable domain is EAGVAQSPRYKIIEKRQSVAFWCNPISGHATLYWYQQILGQGPKLLIQFQNNGVVDDSQLPKDRFSAERLKGVDSTLKIQPAKLEDSAVYLCASSTPTGGYGYTFGSGTRLTVV.

This clone was seen only a few times. This rearrangement joins TRBV7-3 to TRBJ2-2; D unresolved. CDR1 is SGHTA and CDR2 is FQGTGA in the germline V gene. The CDR3 totals 14 residues. The V and J ends lost 5 bases and 1 base respectively, with 8 bases between them. The CDR3 DNA reads as TGTGCCAGCAGCCCCTCACTGAACACCGGGGAGCTGTTTTTT. The encoded protein is CASSPSLNTGELFF.

The DNA of the CDR3 is TGCGCCAGCAGCCCCGCCCGAACAGGAAGAGATGAAAAACTGTTTTTT. This gives the protein CASSPARTGRDEKLFF. V usage is TRBV5-1 and J usage is TRBJ1-4, with D possibly being TRBD1 (5 bases). The germline CDR1 and CDR2 sequences are SGHRS and YFSETQ. V gave up 4 bases and J gave up 6 bases, with 19 bases separating them. The CDR3 sequence is 16 residues long.

The chain links TRBV2 to TRBJ1-1; D is perhaps TRBD1 (5 bases). V lost 1 base to trimming and J lost 6 bases, with 9 bases between them. This CDR3 region has 13 residues. Germline CDR1 is SNHLY and CDR2 is FYNNEI. CDR3 amino acids: CASSEGGVPEAFF. The CDR3, as DNA: TGTGCCAGCAGTGAAGGGGGGGTCCCTGAAGCTTTCTTT.

The chain uses TRBV19 and TRBJ2-6; D possibly corresponds to TRBD2 (5 bases). The CDR3 runs to 16 residues. Germline-derived CDR1 and CDR2 are LNHDA and SQIVND (reference sequence). V was shortened by 5 bases and J by 4 bases, with 15 bases between the two germline ends. CDR3 residues: CASSRRGAGGANVLTF. CDR3 DNA: TGTGCCAGTAGTCGCCGGGGAGCCGGAGGGGCCAACGTCCTGACTTTC. Together with reference TRBV19 and TRBJ2-6, the CDR3 gives the full variable domain: DGGITQSPKYLFRKEGQNVTLSCEQNLNHDAMYWYRQDPGQGLRLIYYSQIVNDFQKGDIAEGYSVSREKKESFPLTVTSAQKNPTAFYLCASSRRGAGGANVLTFGAGSRLTVL.

The CDR3 sequence: CSVEKVRDSGELFF. As DNA, the CDR3 is TGCAGCGTTGAGAAGGTACGGGATTCCGGGGAGCTGTTTTTT. The chain employs TRBV29-1 and TRBJ2-2; a possible D gene is TRBD2 (5 bases). Trimming removed 3 bases from V and 6 bases from J, with 14 bases in between. This CDR3 comprises 14 residues. Germline CDR1 and CDR2: SQVTM and ANQGSEA.